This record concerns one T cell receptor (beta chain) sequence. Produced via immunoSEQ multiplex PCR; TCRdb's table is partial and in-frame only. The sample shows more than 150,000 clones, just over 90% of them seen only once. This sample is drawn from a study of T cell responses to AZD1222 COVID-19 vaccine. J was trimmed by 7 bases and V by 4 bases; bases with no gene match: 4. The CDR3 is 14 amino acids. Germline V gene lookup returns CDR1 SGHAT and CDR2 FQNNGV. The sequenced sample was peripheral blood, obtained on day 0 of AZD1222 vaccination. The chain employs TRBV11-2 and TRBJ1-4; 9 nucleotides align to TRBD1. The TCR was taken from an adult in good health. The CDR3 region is CASSSTGGGEKLFF. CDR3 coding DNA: TGTGCCAGCAGCTCGACAGGGGGAGGTGAAAAACTGTTTTTT.